Shown below are 14 T cell receptor beta chains from a single sample sequenced in a study of blood T cell repertoires in COVID-19. Libraries were prepared by immunoSEQ multiplex PCR; TCRdb keeps only in-frame clonotypes and omits some of them. The data contain 86,000 or so clones, 91% of them seen just once; the ten biggest clones take up 1.5% to 2%. What was sequenced was peripheral blood. These receptors were collected from a woman between 50 and 59 years old in a cohort sampled during active COVID-19.

V usage is TRBV18 and J usage is TRBJ1-1, with D possibly being TRBD1 (6 bases). With 5 bases removed from V and 5 bases from J, the gap between germline ends came to 21 bases. The CDR3 is 16 amino acids. Per germline, CDR1 KGHSH and CDR2 LQKENI. The CDR3 is CASSVSQVQGGTEAFF. CDR3 DNA: TGTGCCAGCTCAGTTAGTCAGGTACAGGGAGGGACTGAAGCTTTCTTT.

The rearrangement uses TRBV7-3 and TRBJ1-2; TRBD1 aligns across 12 bases. The length of the CDR3 is 20 residues. Losses at the gene ends were 2 bases for V and 6 bases for J; bases not matched to a gene: 19. Per germline, CDR1 SGHTA and CDR2 FQGTGA. CDR3 in DNA: TGTGCCAGCAGCTTACACTTTCTATCGGGACAGGGGGCAAAGGATAATGGCTACACCTTC. Its protein is CASSLHFLSGQGAKDNGYTF.

The gene calls are TRBV10-1 and TRBJ1-3; 9 bases line up with TRBD1. V lost 5 bases and J lost 2; bases outside the gene matches: 1. The CDR3 length is 14 residues. Looked up from germline, CDR1 is WNHNN and CDR2 is SYGVQD (reference sequence). In DNA, the CDR3 is TGCGCCAGCAGTCGGGACAGGGCTGGAAACACCATATATTTT. Translation gives CASSRDRAGNTIYF.

J is TRBJ1-1 and V is TRBV5-1, with D perhaps matching TRBD1 (5 bases). CDR1 and CDR2 from the germline V gene are SGHRS and YFSETQ. V shed 0 bases and J shed 0 bases, with 9 bases lying between them. CDR3 length equals 15 residues. The CDR3 reads CASSLGGTVNTEAFF. The CDR3 nucleotides read TGCGCCAGCAGCTTGGGGGGGACTGTGAACACTGAAGCTTTCTTT.

This clone was picked up one time. The genes are TRBV29-1 and TRBJ2-1; tentatively, D is TRBD2 (6 bases). CDR3 length: 14 amino acids. V was trimmed by 3 bases and J by 0 bases, leaving 9 bases between them. CDR1 SQVTM and CDR2 ANQGSEA come from the germline V gene. The CDR3 here is CSVDRESSYNEQFF. Here the CDR3 DNA reads TGCAGCGTTGACCGGGAGAGCTCCTACAATGAGCAGTTCTTC.

V gene TRBV5-8 combines with J gene TRBJ2-5, with 9 bases that match TRBD2. Germline V CDR1 and CDR2: SGHTS, YDEGEE. The CDR3 contains 13 residues. V trimming: 5 bases; J trimming: 5 bases; junction bases outside the gene matches: 4. The CDR3 DNA sequence: TGTGCCAGCAGGGGACTAGCCCGGGAGACCCAGTACTTC. Its protein is CASRGLARETQYF.

The chain couples TRBV5-1 to TRBJ1-2; D remains unclear. The CDR3 length is 16 residues. V gave up 4 bases and J gave up 2 bases, with 18 bases separating them. Germline assignment: CDR1 SGHRS and CDR2 YFSETQ. The DNA of the CDR3 is TGCGCCAGCAGCCACCAGCCCGGGGAGACCAACTATGGCTACACCTTC. It specifies CASSHQPGETNYGYTF.

The CDR3 is CASSQPGQGKHYGYTF. CDR3 sequence (DNA): TGTGCCAGCAGCCAACCTGGACAGGGCAAACACTATGGCTACACCTTC. V is TRBV5-6 and J is TRBJ1-2, with TRBD1 matching 8 bases. The junction had 11 bases not matched to a gene; V was cut back by 4 bases and J by 3 bases. CDR3 size: 16 residues. CDR1 and CDR2 from the germline V gene are SGHDT and YYEEEE. The full variable domain, rest sourced from reference TRBV5-6 and TRBJ1-2, is DAGVTQSPTHLIKTRGQQVTLRCSPKSGHDTVSWYQQALGQGPQFIFQYYEEEERQRGNFPDRFSGHQFPNYSSELNVNALLLGDSALYLCASSQPGQGKHYGYTFGSGTRLTVV.

To note about this clone: Other DNA sequences in the same sample also yield this CDR3. CDR3 in amino acids: CASSLGQQNTEAFF. For the CDR3, the DNA is TGCGCCAGCAGCTTGGGACAGCAGAACACTGAAGCTTTCTTT. The chain links TRBV5-1 to TRBJ1-1; TRBD1 is a possible D gene (5 bases). Trimming cost V 0 bases and J 1 base, with 7 bases left between them. The CDR3 has 14 residues. Germline CDR1 reads SGHRS; CDR2 reads YFSETQ. The whole variable domain, remainder taken from reference TRBV5-1 and TRBJ1-1, is KAGVTQTPRYLIKTRGQQVTLSCSPISGHRSVSWYQQTPGQGLQFLFEYFSETQRNKGNFPGRFSGRQFSNSRSEMNVSTLELGDSALYLCASSLGQQNTEAFFGQGTRLTVV.

The sample holds a few counts of this clone. The same CDR3 is also encoded by other DNA sequences in this sample. The chain recombines TRBV30 with TRBJ1-6; D unresolved. Germline CDR1 and CDR2: GTSNPN and SVGIG (reference sequence). This CDR3 contains 14 residues. Between the trimmed V and J ends, which lost 4 bases and 0 bases, there was a span of 7 bases. The CDR3 protein is CAWTRSSYNSPLHF. The DNA of the CDR3 is TGTGCCTGGACCCGGAGCTCCTATAATTCACCCCTCCACTTT.

J is TRBJ2-5 and V is TRBV2, with 8 nucleotides matching TRBD2. V was clipped by 7 bases and J by 2 bases; unmatched bases: 12. This CDR3 region has 16 residues. From germline, CDR1 is SNHLY and CDR2 FYNNEI. The CDR3 DNA reads as TGTGCCAGCAAACGGCGGGTTAGCGGGAATCAAGAGACCCAGTACTTC. Its protein product is CASKRRVSGNQETQYF.

This clone was picked up one time. The DNA of the CDR3 is TGTGCTAGTGGCCGACTCGCTTCGACCACCGCTGTTGAAAAACTGTTTTTT. Its translation: CASGRLASTTAVEKLFF. The V and J genes are TRBV12-5 and TRBJ1-4; no clear D gene. This CDR3 is built from 17 residues. The V gene lost 6 bases and the J gene lost 7 bases, with 24 bases spanning the gap. Germline loops: CDR1 LGHNT, CDR2 FRNRAP.

V usage is TRBV7-2 and J usage is TRBJ1-1, with D possibly TRBD1 on 6 matching bases. The V and J ends lost 4 bases and 3 bases respectively, with 15 bases between them. The germline V gene encodes CDR1 SGHTA and CDR2 FQGNSA. The CDR3 extends over 15 amino acids. The CDR3 DNA is TGTGCCAGCAGCTCCACAGGGTTGGGGTACACTGAAGCTTTCTTT. This translates into CASSSTGLGYTEAFF.

This clone was recorded once. The chain couples TRBV29-1 to TRBJ2-3; 14 bases line up with TRBD2. The germline CDR1 and CDR2 sequences are SQVTM and ANQGSEA. This CDR3 has 14 residues. The J segment lost 5 bases and the V segment lost 7 bases, leaving 5 bases of the junction unmatched. CDR3 sequence: CSGRLAGGLDTQYF. The CDR3 DNA sequence: TGCAGCGGTAGACTAGCGGGAGGGCTAGATACGCAGTATTTT.